What follows are 25 T cell receptor beta chains derived from one specimen sequenced in a study of cytomegalovirus exposure and HLA in healthy donors (dated by TCRdb to about 2017). Library prep was done by the immunoSEQ multiplex PCR assay. A mixture of 60 forward primers for TCR Vbeta segments and 13 reverse primers for TCR Jbeta segments was used in the multiplex PCR. Not all clones reach the TCRdb copy of this immuneACCESS table, which keeps in-frame sequences only. Checked studies attribute under half of the gap to unresolved V genes and leave the rest unexplained. The sample records around 130,000 clones, roughly 88% of which are singletons. Together, the top ten hold roughly 3% of the sample. Sequencing was performed on PBMCs. The receptors were gathered from a woman under 30 in good health and CMV-seropositive.

The V call is TRBV4-1, the J call TRBJ2-3; 7 bases map to TRBD2. The germline gives CDR1 MGHRA, CDR2 YSYEKL. With 1 base clipped from V and 4 bases from J, the junction kept 5 bases outside the gene matches. The CDR3 totals 15 residues. CDR3: CASSQVWGRADTQYF. In nucleotides, the CDR3 is TGCGCCAGCAGCCAAGTCTGGGGGAGGGCAGATACGCAGTATTTT.

The table lists this clone with a few counts. This chain connects TRBV4-1 to TRBJ1-5, with a weak D call TRBD1 (5 bases). V lost 2 bases and J 4 bases, leaving 21 bases between the germline ends. Germline CDR1 and CDR2: MGHRA and YSYEKL. This CDR3 has 18 residues. The CDR3 reads CASSQSTGGGPGNQPQHF. CDR3 coding DNA: TGCGCCAGCAGCCAATCAACCGGGGGGGGTCCGGGAAATCAGCCCCAGCATTTT.

V usage is TRBV27 and J usage is TRBJ2-7; 7 bases line up with TRBD1. Germline CDR1 reads MNHEY; CDR2 reads SMNVEV (reference sequence). This CDR3 has 14 residues. Trimming cost V 6 bases and J 2 bases; bases outside gene matches: 7. This CDR3 is CASRKGQTPYEQYF. In nucleotides, the CDR3 is TGTGCCAGCAGGAAGGGACAGACCCCCTACGAGCAGTACTTC.

The chain combines TRBV29-1 with TRBJ2-3; D unclear. Germline CDR1 is SQVTM and CDR2 is ANQGSEA. Trimming removed 6 bases at V and 2 bases at J, with 12 bases between. The CDR3 length is 13 residues. CDR3 protein: CSVTGLITDTQYF. The CDR3 bases are TGCAGCGTAACTGGTCTGATCACAGATACGCAGTATTTT.

The chain uses TRBV2 and TRBJ2-5; no firm D call. The CDR3 has 13 residues. Germline CDR1 and CDR2: SNHLY and FYNNEI. Trimming pared 4 bases from V and 2 bases from J, leaving 8 bases between. The CDR3 is CASSADTQETQYF. CDR3 nucleotides: TGTGCCAGCAGTGCCGACACACAAGAGACCCAGTACTTC. Supplemented by reference TRBV2 and TRBJ2-5, the full variable domain reads EPEVTQTPSHQVTQMGQEVILRCVPISNHLYFYWYRQILGQKVEFLVSFYNNEISEKSEIFDDQFSVERPDGSNFTLKIRSTKLEDSAMYFCASSADTQETQYFGPGTRLLVL.

The chain's CDR3 is CASSSRTGGAETQYF. The CDR3 DNA is TGCGCCAGCAGCTCCAGGACAGGGGGAGCAGAGACCCAGTACTTC. The chain links TRBV5-1 to TRBJ2-5, with 10 bases fitting TRBD1. The J segment lost 4 bases and the V segment lost 3 bases, leaving 6 bases of the junction unmatched. Germline CDR1 and CDR2: SGHRS and YFSETQ. The CDR3 totals 15 residues.

CDR3 protein: CASSEAGSSNTDTQYF. As DNA, the CDR3 is TGCGCCAGCAGTGAGGCGGGTAGCAGCAACACAGATACGCAGTATTTT. The chain carries TRBV10-2 and TRBJ2-3, with TRBD2 as a possible D gene (5 bases). From germline, CDR1 is WSHSY and CDR2 SAAADI. The V gene lost 2 bases and the J gene lost 2 bases, with 14 bases spanning the gap. The CDR3 is 16 residues long.

V and J are TRBV25-1 and TRBJ2-2; the match to TRBD2 covers 7 bases. With V trimmed by 2 bases and J by 3 bases, 6 bases remained unmatched. CDR1 is MGHDK, CDR2 SYGVNS, per germline. The CDR3 length is 16 residues. The CDR3 region has the DNA TGTGCCAGCAGTGAACCACGTCTAGCGGACACCGGGGAGCTGTTTTTT. Translating gives CASSEPRLADTGELFF.

This chain uses TRBV6-6 with TRBJ2-7, with 11 bases matching TRBD1. This CDR3 spans 14 amino acids. Germline V CDR1 and CDR2: MNHNY, SVGAGI (reference sequence). V trimming: 6 bases; J trimming: 4 bases; junction bases outside the gene matches: 5. This CDR3 reads CASSVGTGGYEQYF. In DNA, the CDR3 is TGTGCCAGCAGCGTCGGGACAGGGGGTTACGAGCAGTACTTC.

V usage is TRBV6-1 and J usage is TRBJ2-7, with D possibly matching TRBD1 (5 bases). This CDR3 has 17 amino acids. With 1 base removed from V and 5 bases from J, the gap between germline ends came to 21 bases. Germline loops: CDR1 MNHNS, CDR2 SASEGT. CDR3 nucleotide sequence: TGTGCCAGCAGTGAAGGGTTTAGTCAGGGCAGGCGCGACGAGCAGTACTTC. Its translation: CASSEGFSQGRRDEQYF.

This clone was detected a few times. The chain has TRBV7-3 and TRBJ2-3; 11 bases match TRBD2. The CDR3 contains 15 residues. Germline loops: CDR1 SGHTA, CDR2 FQGTGA. The V gene end was trimmed by 5 bases and the J gene end by 4 bases; junction bases not matched to a gene: 5. The CDR3 DNA sequence: TGTGCCAGCAGCCAGACTAGCGGGGAATCAGATACGCAGTATTTT. It yields the protein CASSQTSGESDTQYF.

The count of this clone is one. This chain uses TRBV6-1 with TRBJ1-1, with a tentative D call TRBD1 (6 bases). Germline V gene lookup returns CDR1 MNHNS and CDR2 SASEGT. V lost 7 bases, J lost 3 bases, and 18 bases lay in between. This CDR3 has 15 residues. CDR3 region: CASTPGGAIYTEAFF. CDR3 in DNA: TGTGCCAGCACCCCGGGGGGGGCGATTTACACTGAAGCTTTCTTT.

The chain uses TRBV18 and TRBJ1-2; 7 nucleotides align to TRBD1. The CDR3 runs 13 residues. The V gene's germline CDR1 is KGHSH and CDR2 LQKENI. The junction had 4 bases not matched to a gene; V was cut back by 6 bases and J by 3 bases. The CDR3 loop is CASSAGTDYGYTF. In nucleotides, the CDR3 is TGTGCCAGCTCGGCCGGGACAGACTATGGCTACACCTTC.

The rearrangement joins TRBV7-2 to TRBJ1-1; possible D gene TRBD1, 6 bases. The CDR3 runs 12 residues. From germline, CDR1 is SGHTA and CDR2 FQGNSA. V dropped 5 bases and J dropped 8 bases, with 12 bases sitting between them. In DNA form, the CDR3 reads TGTGCCAGCAGCCGTAATAGGGGGGAAGCTTTCTTT. This gives the protein CASSRNRGEAFF.

The chain carries TRBV7-6 and TRBJ1-6; 7 nucleotides line up with TRBD1. The CDR3 totals 14 residues. Per the germline V gene, CDR1 is SGHVS and CDR2 is FNYEAQ. Trimming removed 6 bases from V and 5 bases from J; junction bases left unmatched: 4. CDR3 bases: TGTGCCAGCAGTTCCGACAGGGATAATTCACCCCTCCACTTT. This encodes CASSSDRDNSPLHF.

The V call is TRBV5-6, the J call TRBJ2-3, with 13 bases identical to TRBD2. The CDR3 consists of 17 residues. Per the germline V gene, CDR1 is SGHDT and CDR2 is YYEEEE. The junction had 7 bases not matched to a gene; V was cut back by 4 bases and J by 2 bases. CDR3 in DNA: TGTGCCAGCAGCGTAGGACTAGCGGGGGCACCCACAGATACGCAGTATTTT. Amino acids: CASSVGLAGAPTDTQYF.

The chain combines TRBV7-3 with TRBJ2-3; weak D call: TRBD2 (5 bases). V lost 5 bases, J lost 4 bases, and 13 bases lay in between. The CDR3 is 14 residues long. Per the germline V gene, CDR1 is SGHTA and CDR2 is FQGTGA. The CDR3 is CASSAWTPPDTQYF. CDR3 DNA sequence: TGTGCCAGCAGCGCATGGACTCCCCCAGATACGCAGTATTTT.

This chain joins TRBV29-1 and TRBJ2-3, with 9 bases lining up with TRBD2. The CDR3 has 14 residues. Germline V gives CDR1 SQVTM, CDR2 ANQGSEA. V shed 1 base and J 6 bases; nucleotides not matched to a gene: 5. The chain's CDR3 is CSVEGERGVDTQYF. DNA for the CDR3: TGCAGCGTTGAAGGAGAGCGGGGGGTCGATACGCAGTATTTT.

The CDR3 sequence: CATSPDRGRFEQYF. CDR3 nucleotides: TGTGCCACCTCACCCGACAGGGGGCGATTCGAGCAGTACTTC. V usage is TRBV6-5 and J usage is TRBJ2-7; 10 nucleotides match TRBD1. CDR1 MNHEY and CDR2 SVGAGI come from the germline V gene. The CDR3 has 14 residues. With V trimmed by 10 bases and J by 6 bases, 12 bases remained unmatched.

On this clone itself: It is unclear where the CDR3 begins or ends on the DNA, so no DNA is shown, and the CDR3 is as TCRdb lists it. V and J are TRBV5-4 and TRBJ2-5; the table's D call, TRBD2, was not checked against the DNA. Germline V CDR1 and CDR2: SGHNT, YYREEE (reference sequence). Counting both end residues, the CDR3 totals 16 amino acids. This CDR3 is CASSLVGGGTQETQHF.

This clone was found a few times. This rearrangement joins TRBV6-1 to TRBJ1-5; 7 nucleotides line up with TRBD1. The V and J ends lost 3 bases and 5 bases, in that order; junction bases with no gene match: 4. Germline V gene sequence: CDR1 MNHNS, CDR2 SASEGT. The CDR3 contains 14 residues. DNA for the CDR3: TGTGCCAGCAGTGACAGGGGGATTGATCAGCCCCAGCATTTT. Its translation: CASSDRGIDQPQHF.

V usage is TRBV2 and J usage is TRBJ2-7, with 9 bases that match TRBD1. V shed 6 bases, J shed 12 bases, and the junction held 6 bases outside the gene matches. The length of the CDR3 is 11 residues. Germline V CDR1 and CDR2: SNHLY, FYNNEI. CDR3 loop: CASSLGQGWYF. Here the CDR3 DNA reads TGTGCCAGCAGCCTGGGACAGGGCTGGTACTTC.

This chain connects TRBV7-9 to TRBJ1-2, with TRBD1 matching over 7 bases. Unmatched junction bases numbered 10, after V lost 5 bases and J lost 7 bases. This CDR3 has 14 amino acids. Germline values: CDR1 SEHNR, CDR2 FQNEAQ (reference sequence). The CDR3 sequence: CASSPPHDRAGYTF. For the CDR3, the DNA is TGTGCCAGCAGCCCCCCCCACGACAGGGCTGGCTACACCTTC.

The genes are TRBV7-9 and TRBJ2-7; 7 nucleotides match TRBD1. The germline gives CDR1 SEHNR, CDR2 FQNEAQ (reference sequence). V was clipped by 4 bases and J by 6 bases; unmatched bases: 9. This CDR3 region has 14 residues. CDR3 in DNA: TGTGCCAGCAGCTCCGACAGGGACCATGGCGAGCAGTACTTC. This translates into CASSSDRDHGEQYF.

This rearrangement joins TRBV28 to TRBJ1-4; D is possibly TRBD1 (5 bases). Germline CDR1 and CDR2: MDHEN and SYDVKM. The CDR3 has 13 amino acids. The DNA of the CDR3 is TGTGCAGCACTCCAGGGTCCAAATGAAAAACTGTTTTTT. Protein product: CAALQGPNEKLFF. Supplemented by reference TRBV28 and TRBJ1-4, the full variable domain reads DVKVTQSSRYLVKRTGEKVFLECVQDMDHENMFWYRQDPGLGLRLIYFSYDVKMKEKGDIPEGYSVSREKKERFSLILESASTNQTSMYLCAALQGPNEKLFFGSGTQLSVL.